This TCR beta chain originates from a study of blood T cell repertoires in COVID-19. Study-wide background: COVID-19 samples, acute and convalescent, were from the United States, Italy and Spain. In each case, the material was cDNA or gDNA derived from T cells, B-cell-depleted T cells, or PBMCs.

Per the germline V gene, CDR1 is MDHEN and CDR2 is SYDVKM. This CDR3 is built from 16 residues. Trimming removed 2 bases from V and 7 bases from J, with 20 bases in between. In the original analysis: Quantification of nucleated cells was approximated via reference gene primer amplification. Sequenced by immunoSEQ multiplex PCR; TCRdb stores in-frame clones only, minus some. That table furnishes V, J and clone size, whereas the DNA furnished D and trimming. The sample lists roughly 260,000 clones; approximately 89% were seen once. This TCR came from a woman aged 45 to 65 with acute or convalescent COVID-19. The V gene is TRBV28, the J gene TRBJ1-1, with a tentative D call TRBD1 (6 bases). Material for sequencing was peripheral blood. CDR3 residues: CASSLAHSSGVGEAFF. The CDR3 region has the DNA TGTGCCAGCAGTTTAGCCCATTCTTCAGGGGTTGGTGAAGCTTTCTTT.